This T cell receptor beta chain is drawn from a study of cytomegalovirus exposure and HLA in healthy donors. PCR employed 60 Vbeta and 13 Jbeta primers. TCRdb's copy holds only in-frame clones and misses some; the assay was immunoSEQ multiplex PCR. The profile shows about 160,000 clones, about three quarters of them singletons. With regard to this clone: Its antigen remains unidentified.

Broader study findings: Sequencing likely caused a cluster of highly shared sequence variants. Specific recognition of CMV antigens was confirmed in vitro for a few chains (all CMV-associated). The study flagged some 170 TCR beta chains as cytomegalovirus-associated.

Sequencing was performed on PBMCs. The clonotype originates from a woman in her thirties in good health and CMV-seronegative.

This CDR3 is CASSPGRGGHETQYF. The CDR3 nucleotides read TGTGCCAGCAGCCCCGGGCGGGGGGGCCATGAGACCCAGTACTTC. The rearrangement joins TRBV7-9 to TRBJ2-5, with 9 positions matching TRBD2. CDR3 length: 15 amino acids. V gave up 5 bases and J gave up 5 bases; unmatched junction bases: 9. Germline CDR1 SEHNR, CDR2 FQNEAQ (reference sequence).